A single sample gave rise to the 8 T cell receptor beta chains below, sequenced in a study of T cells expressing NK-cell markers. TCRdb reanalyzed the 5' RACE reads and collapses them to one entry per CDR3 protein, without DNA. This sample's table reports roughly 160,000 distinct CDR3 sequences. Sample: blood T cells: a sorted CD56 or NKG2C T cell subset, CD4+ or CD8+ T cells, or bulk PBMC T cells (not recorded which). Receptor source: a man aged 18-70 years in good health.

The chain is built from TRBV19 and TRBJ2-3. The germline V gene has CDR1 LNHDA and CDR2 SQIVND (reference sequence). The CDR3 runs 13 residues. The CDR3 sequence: CASSIWPADTQYF.

Here the CDR3 reads CASSQDGLAADTQYF. The chain carries TRBV4-2 and TRBJ2-3. The CDR3 sequence is 15 residues long. The germline gives CDR1 LGHNA, CDR2 YNFKEQ.

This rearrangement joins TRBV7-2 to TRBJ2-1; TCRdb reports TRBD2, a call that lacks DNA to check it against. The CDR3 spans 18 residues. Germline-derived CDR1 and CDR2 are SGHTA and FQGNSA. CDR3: CASSLAGYLAGVYNEQFF.

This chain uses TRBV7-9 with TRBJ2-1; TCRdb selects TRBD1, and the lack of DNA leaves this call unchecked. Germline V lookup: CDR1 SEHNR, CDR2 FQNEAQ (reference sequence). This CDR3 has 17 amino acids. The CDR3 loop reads CASSSPGGGLVHNEQFF.

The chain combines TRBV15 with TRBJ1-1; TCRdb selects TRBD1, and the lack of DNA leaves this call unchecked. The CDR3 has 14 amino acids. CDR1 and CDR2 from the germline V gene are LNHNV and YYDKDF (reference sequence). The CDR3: CATRRLSGAGEAFF. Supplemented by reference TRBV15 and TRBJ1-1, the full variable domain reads DAMVIQNPRYQVTQFGKPVTLSCSQTLNHNVMYWYQQKSSQAPKLLFHYYDKDFNNEADTPDNFQSRRPNTSFCFLDIRSPGLGDTAMYLCATRRLSGAGEAFFGQGTRLTVV.

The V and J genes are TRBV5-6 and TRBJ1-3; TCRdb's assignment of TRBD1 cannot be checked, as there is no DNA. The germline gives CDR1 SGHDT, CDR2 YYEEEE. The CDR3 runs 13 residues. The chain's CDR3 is CASSLNPDITIYF.

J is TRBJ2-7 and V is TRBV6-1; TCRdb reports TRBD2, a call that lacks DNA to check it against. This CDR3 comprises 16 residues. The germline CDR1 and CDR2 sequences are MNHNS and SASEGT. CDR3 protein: CASSVGTSGYFYEQYF.

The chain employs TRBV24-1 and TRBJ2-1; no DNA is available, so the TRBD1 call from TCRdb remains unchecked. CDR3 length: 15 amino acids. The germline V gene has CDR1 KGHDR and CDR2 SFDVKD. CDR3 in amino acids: CATSDSRTGYNEQFF.